These 25 T cell receptor beta chains were sequenced from one sample in a study of cytomegalovirus exposure and HLA in healthy donors. The PCR made use of 60 Vbeta and 13 Jbeta primers. Profiling relied on immunoSEQ multiplex PCR, and the TCRdb table lists in-frame clones only, not all of them. The sample table sets out roughly 90,000 clones. The sequencing sample was made of PBMCs. The receptors derive from a man over 45 in good health and CMV-seropositive.

The chain combines TRBV4-3 with TRBJ2-2; the D gene is possibly TRBD2 (5 bases). From germline, CDR1 is LGHNA and CDR2 YSLEER. This CDR3 region has 14 residues. V was clipped by 3 bases and J by 5 bases, with 10 bases between them. The CDR3 sequence: CASSQPSGTGELFF. The CDR3 nucleotides read TGCGCCAGCAGCCAGCCAAGCGGTACCGGGGAGCTGTTTTTT.

The CDR3 reads CASSWREDTGELFF. CDR3 DNA: TGTGCCAGCAGCTGGCGGGAGGACACCGGGGAGCTGTTTTTT. The chain is built from TRBV7-2 and TRBJ2-2; TRBD2 matches at 8 bases. This CDR3 spans 14 amino acids. The ends lost 4 bases at V and 3 bases at J; junction bases unmatched: 1. Germline CDR1 SGHTA, CDR2 FQGNSA.

The chain recombines TRBV10-1 with TRBJ2-3, with a weak D call TRBD2 (6 bases). Germline V CDR1 and CDR2: WNHNN, SYGVQD (reference sequence). V was pared by 6 bases and J by 0 bases, with 7 bases between. The CDR3 runs to 13 residues. The CDR3: CASRGGSTDTQYF. CDR3 bases: TGCGCCAGCAGGGGGGGAAGCACAGATACGCAGTATTTT.

The chain joins TRBV27 to TRBJ2-1; TRBD2 matches 10 bases. The CDR3 is 14 residues long. J lost 2 bases, V lost 8 bases, and 3 bases had no gene match. Germline-derived CDR1 and CDR2 are MNHEY and SMNVEV (reference sequence). CDR3: CASGLAGAYNEQFF. Here the CDR3 DNA reads TGTGCCAGCGGCCTAGCGGGAGCCTACAATGAGCAGTTCTTC.

In DNA, the CDR3 is TGTGCCAGCAGCCAAGGCACGAGAGATACGCAGTATTTT. Translation gives CASSQGTRDTQYF. The chain recombines TRBV4-2 with TRBJ2-3; D gene ambiguous. Germline loops: CDR1 LGHNA, CDR2 YNFKEQ. The CDR3 runs 13 residues. V lost 1 base to trimming and J lost 5 bases, with 7 bases between them.

The chain couples TRBV7-2 to TRBJ2-7; D possibly corresponds to TRBD2 (6 bases). Germline loops: CDR1 SGHTA, CDR2 FQGNSA. This CDR3 has 15 amino acids. V dropped 3 bases and J dropped 1 base, with 13 bases sitting between them. The CDR3 DNA reads TGTGCCAGCAGCTTTAGCTACGGGACTTCCTACGAGCAGTACTTC. This translates into CASSFSYGTSYEQYF.

The chain has TRBV15 and TRBJ2-3; the match to TRBD2 covers 8 bases. The CDR3 has 15 residues. The V and J ends lost 3 bases and 2 bases, in that order; junction bases with no gene match: 4. Looked up from germline, CDR1 is LNHNV and CDR2 is YYDKDF (reference sequence). Here the CDR3 DNA reads TGTGCCACCAGCAGTACTAGCGGACTCACAGATACGCAGTATTTT. Translation gives CATSSTSGLTDTQYF.

This chain joins TRBV6-1 and TRBJ2-1, with D possibly matching TRBD2 (5 bases). The V end was cut by 2 bases, the J end by 5 bases, with 13 bases between. The CDR3 is made up of 15 amino acids. CDR1 is MNHNS, CDR2 SASEGT, per germline. This chain's CDR3 is CASSENGNLDNEQFF. The CDR3 DNA is TGTGCCAGCAGTGAAAACGGGAACCTCGACAATGAGCAGTTCTTC.

The chain has TRBV6-6 and TRBJ1-2, with TRBD1 matching over 8 bases. Germline CDR1 MNHNY, CDR2 SVGAGI (reference sequence). With V trimmed by 6 bases and J by 5 bases, 5 bases remained unmatched. This CDR3 has 13 amino acids. The CDR3 here is CASRTGARYGYTF. The CDR3 coding sequence is TGTGCCAGCAGGACAGGGGCGCGGTATGGCTACACCTTC.

The chain joins TRBV5-4 to TRBJ1-1; D call uncertain. V dropped 2 bases and J dropped 5 bases, with 7 bases sitting between them. The CDR3 has 12 residues. Looked up from germline, CDR1 is SGHNT and CDR2 is YYREEE (reference sequence). The CDR3: CASSLEYTEAFF. CDR3 sequence (DNA): TGTGCCAGCAGCTTAGAGTATACTGAAGCTTTCTTT.

The chain uses TRBV19 and TRBJ2-1, with 16 bases lining up with TRBD2. This CDR3 is 15 amino acids long. The ends lost 6 bases at V and 9 bases at J; junction bases unmatched: 5. Germline CDR1 and CDR2: LNHDA and SQIVND (reference sequence). The CDR3 region has the DNA TGTGCCAGTAGGGGACTAGCGGGAGGGCTCGGTGAGCAGTTCTTC. It is translated as CASRGLAGGLGEQFF.

The rearrangement links TRBV19 to TRBJ2-7; TRBD1 is a possible D gene (6 bases). The CDR3 spans 13 residues. Between the trimmed V and J ends, which lost 5 bases and 7 bases, there was a span of 15 bases. Germline V CDR1 and CDR2: LNHDA, SQIVND (reference sequence). For the CDR3, the DNA is TGTGCCAGTAGTCCTAGGACAGTGTGTGAGCAGTACGTC. Amino acid sequence: CASSPRTVCEQYV.

The V gene is TRBV11-3, the J gene TRBJ2-3, with a possible D match to TRBD1 (7 bases). CDR1 and CDR2 (germline): SGHNT, YENEEA. V lost 1 base and J 6 bases, leaving 14 bases between the germline ends. The length of the CDR3 is 15 residues. The CDR3 region has the DNA TGTGCCAGCAGCTTAGTTGACAGGGCGGGGGATACGCAGTATTTT. Translating gives CASSLVDRAGDTQYF.

This chain joins TRBV7-9 and TRBJ2-5; 8 bases align to TRBD1. CDR3 length: 14 residues. Germline V lookup: CDR1 SEHNR, CDR2 FQNEAQ (reference sequence). V lost 4 bases and J lost 5; bases outside the gene matches: 6. This chain's CDR3 is CASSYPTGAETQYF. For the CDR3, the DNA is TGTGCCAGCAGCTATCCGACAGGGGCGGAGACCCAGTACTTC. Using reference TRBV7-9 and TRBJ2-5 for the parts outside the CDR3, the full variable domain is DTGVSQNPRHKITKRGQNVTFRCDPISEHNRLYWYRQTLGQGPEFLTYFQNEAQLEKSRLLSDRFSAERPKGSFSTLEIQRTEQGDSAMYLCASSYPTGAETQYFGPGTRLLVL.

The CDR3 is CASSIGSGLRLYEQYF. CDR3 sequence (DNA): TGTGCCAGTAGTATCGGTTCCGGACTCCGGCTCTACGAGCAGTACTTC. The J gene is TRBJ2-7, the V gene TRBV19; tentatively, D is TRBD2 (5 bases). Germline loops: CDR1 LNHDA, CDR2 SQIVND (reference sequence). The CDR3 is 16 residues long. V lost 3 bases, J lost 3 bases, and 18 bases lay in between.

The CDR3, as DNA: TGCGCCAGCAGCCAAGATCCGTGGAGGAACACTGAAGCTTTCTTT. Residues: CASSQDPWRNTEAFF. V usage is TRBV4-3 and J usage is TRBJ1-1; D is uncertain. The length of the CDR3 is 15 residues. The germline CDR1 and CDR2 sequences are LGHNA and YSLEER. The ends were cut back, 0 bases at V and 1 base at J, with 9 bases in the middle.

Regarding this clone: At one boundary the junction diverges from the germline segment, which might be a read error. Other nucleotide sequences in the sample specify the same CDR3. The gene calls are TRBV6-5 and TRBJ2-7; D might be TRBD2 (5 bases). This CDR3 has 15 residues. Germline lookup yields CDR1 MNHEY and CDR2 SVGAGI. CDR3 nucleotide sequence: TGCGCCAGCAGTTACTCGTCCCGGGGCTCCTACGAGCAGTACTTC. Amino acids: CASSYSSRGSYEQYF.

The J gene is TRBJ2-3, the V gene TRBV30; the match to TRBD2 covers 7 bases. This CDR3 contains 13 residues. Germline V gives CDR1 GTSNPN, CDR2 SVGIG (reference sequence). Trimming cost V 3 bases and J 6 bases; bases outside gene matches: 6. The CDR3 coding sequence is TGTGCCTGGAGCACGAGACTAGCCGATACGCAGTATTTT. Translation: CAWSTRLADTQYF. The full variable domain, rest sourced from reference TRBV30 and TRBJ2-3, is SQTIHQWPATLVQPVGSPLSLECTVEGTSNPNLYWYRQAAGRGLQLLFYSVGIGQISSEVPQNLSASRPQDRQFILSSKKLLLSDSGFYLCAWSTRLADTQYFGPGTRLTVL.

The chain combines TRBV6-5 with TRBJ2-7, with D perhaps matching TRBD1 (5 bases). Germline CDR1 reads MNHEY; CDR2 reads SVGAGI. CDR3 size: 14 residues. Trimming removed 0 bases from V and 2 bases from J, with 8 bases in between. Here the CDR3 DNA reads TGTGCCAGCAGTTACTCCCTAGGGGCCTACGAGCAGTACGTC. It translates to CASSYSLGAYEQYV.

The chain links TRBV5-4 to TRBJ2-1; 13 bases agree with TRBD2. The CDR3 has 16 residues. V dropped 1 base and J dropped 7; count of bases not matched to a gene: 5. CDR1 is SGHNT and CDR2 is YYREEE in the germline V gene (reference sequence). Here the CDR3 DNA reads TGTGCCAGCAGCTTGCAGGGACTAGCGGGAAGGAATGAGCAGTTCTTC. Translated, it gives CASSLQGLAGRNEQFF.

The chain is built from TRBV10-3 and TRBJ1-2; TRBD1 is a possible D gene (6 bases). The CDR3 is 13 residues long. V lost 3 bases and J lost 3, with 8 bases in between. Germline V CDR1 and CDR2: ENHRY, SYGVKD. The CDR3 region has the DNA TGTGCCATCAGTGAACAGGGATACTATGGCTACACCTTC. It is translated as CAISEQGYYGYTF.

This sequence joins TRBV30 and TRBJ1-4; D gene uncertain. Looked up from germline, CDR1 is GTSNPN and CDR2 is SVGIG (reference sequence). The length of the CDR3 is 12 residues. V was cut by 1 base and J by 7 bases, with 7 bases left in between. The CDR3 protein is CAWSGRGEKLFF. CDR3 bases: TGTGCCTGGAGTGGTCGGGGTGAAAAACTGTTTTTT. Based on the CDR3 plus reference TRBV30 and TRBJ1-4, the full variable domain is SQTIHQWPATLVQPVGSPLSLECTVEGTSNPNLYWYRQAAGRGLQLLFYSVGIGQISSEVPQNLSASRPQDRQFILSSKKLLLSDSGFYLCAWSGRGEKLFFGSGTQLSVL.

This chain uses TRBV18 with TRBJ2-1; 8 bases align to TRBD1. The germline V gene encodes CDR1 KGHSH and CDR2 LQKENI. This CDR3 comprises 14 residues. The V segment lost 2 bases and the J segment 5 bases; nucleotides outside the gene matches: 2. CDR3: CASSPETGDNEQFF. The CDR3 DNA sequence: TGTGCCAGCTCACCAGAGACAGGGGACAATGAGCAGTTCTTC.

V gene TRBV9 combines with J gene TRBJ2-7; D possibly corresponds to TRBD1 (5 bases). Between the trimmed V and J ends, which lost 0 bases and 3 bases, there was a span of 10 bases. CDR3 length: 14 residues. Per the germline V gene, CDR1 is SGDLS and CDR2 is YYNGEE. The CDR3 is CASSVGDSHYEQYF. The CDR3 coding sequence is TGTGCCAGCAGCGTAGGAGACAGTCACTACGAGCAGTACTTC.

V is TRBV7-2 and J is TRBJ2-1; tentative D call: TRBD2 (6 bases). The CDR3 consists of 15 residues. V lost 3 bases, J lost 4 bases, and 13 bases lay in between. Germline values: CDR1 SGHTA, CDR2 FQGNSA. The DNA for the CDR3 is TGTGCCAGCAGCTTCACGGGAGAAGGTTACAATGAGCAGTTCTTC. Encoded protein: CASSFTGEGYNEQFF.